The present entry profiles one TCR beta chain with its context. A read error may produce the germline difference seen at one junction end. This sample is drawn from a study of Graves' ophthalmopathy and Graves' hyperthyroidism. Diagnostic conclusions were grounded in clinical symptoms, serum thyroxine, TRAb, thyroid ultrasound and orbital computed tomography. The TCR beta CDR3 regions underwent amplification from RNA transcripts. HTBI primers were used in a first-round RT-PCR, which preceded a second-round multiplex PCR. TCRdb reprocessed the multiplex PCR reads via MiXCR and lists one record per CDR3 protein. This table has 500,000 to 700,000 distinct CDR3 sequences, 35% to 45% appearing once. This sequence originates from an adult man with Graves' hyperthyroidism. Input material: peripheral blood or thyroid tissue (not recorded which).

Written as DNA, the CDR3 is TGTGCCATCAGTGGGGACAGGGTCCACGAGCAGTACTTC. It codes for CAISGDRVHEQYF. J is TRBJ2-7 and V is TRBV12-3 or TRBV12-4; 9 bases line up with TRBD1. CDR3 length: 13 amino acids.